The clone carrying this T cell receptor (beta chain) turned up a few times. Mouse names are used for the genes. The read is 1 residue too short to cover the CDR3 end, so that end is filled in from the germline J gene. Assay used: immunoSEQ multiplex PCR; TCRdb lists only in-frame clones, some missing. Of about 48,000 clones detected, around 67% appear once; the ten largest clones hold approximately 0.7%. The data belong to a study of tissue T cells after allogeneic stem cell transplantation. V lost 1 base and J lost 5; bases outside the gene matches: 3. The CDR3 contains 14 residues. The germline V gene encodes CDR1 NNHNN and CDR2 SYGAGS (reference sequence).

The chain combines TRBV13-2 with TRBJ2-7, with 10 bases matching TRBD2. The sample taken for sequencing was sorted cells pooled from one or two spleens. The clonotype comes from a pool of C57BL/6 mice in good health. CDR3 DNA (partial): TGTGCCAGCGGTGATATAACTGGGGGGGATGAACAGTAC. This translates into CASGDITGGDEQY. The CDR3 in its entirety is CASGDITGGDEQYF.